This entry lists 16 T cell receptor beta chains sequenced from one sample in a study of CD8+ T cells in alopecia areata. Reverse transcribed after extraction, RNA yielded cDNA as the sequencing template. Some clones are missing from TCRdb's copy, which holds only in-frame ones; the method was immunoSEQ multiplex PCR. This repertoire shows nearly 200,000 clones, 58% found once; its top ten account for more than 5.5%. The treatment was: oral pan-JAK inhibitor, 5-10 mg twice daily. The specimen comprised CD4+ T cells sorted from blood, sampled at week 24, from a patient treated with tofacitinib. Every receptor here comes from a human donor with alopecia areata.

This sequence joins TRBV7-9 and TRBJ2-2; a weak D match, TRBD1 (6 bases). Germline V CDR1 and CDR2: SEHNR, FQNEAQ (reference sequence). Trimming removed 5 bases from V and 6 bases from J, with 16 bases in between. There are 15 residues in the CDR3. The DNA of the CDR3 is TGTGCCAGCAGCCATCCCCGGACAGTGGCCGGGGAGCTGTTTTTT. It specifies CASSHPRTVAGELFF.

The chain uses TRBV7-2 and TRBJ2-1; TRBD2 aligns across 9 bases. This CDR3 is built from 14 residues. V lost 1 base and J lost 9; bases outside the gene matches: 4. From germline, CDR1 is SGHTA and CDR2 FQGNSA. The CDR3 protein is CASSLDGGGVEQFF. CDR3 sequence (DNA): TGTGCCAGCAGCTTAGATGGCGGGGGGGTTGAGCAGTTCTTC.

The chain recombines TRBV28 with TRBJ2-6; D is undetermined. Trimming left V 2 bases short and J 2 bases short, with 1 base between. In germline, CDR1 is MDHEN, CDR2 SYDVKM. The CDR3 runs to 13 residues. In DNA, the CDR3 is TGTGCCAGCAGTTTAACTGGGGCCAACGTCCTGACTTTC. Translated, it gives CASSLTGANVLTF.

The table lists this clone with a few counts. This rearrangement joins TRBV23-1 to TRBJ1-6, with 7 bases aligning to TRBD1. TRBV23-1 qualifies as an ORF whose function is uncertain. The CDR3 has 16 residues. The trim removed 7 bases at V and 11 bases at J, leaving 17 bases unmatched. The CDR3 spells CASTPEEWDSLTPLHF. CDR3 DNA sequence: TGCGCCAGCACCCCGGAGGAATGGGACAGCCTAACACCCCTCCACTTT.

The rearrangement uses TRBV29-1 and TRBJ1-2; D call uncertain. CDR3 length equals 10 residues. The germline gives CDR1 SQVTM, CDR2 ANQGSEA. The V and J ends lost 6 bases and 8 bases respectively, with 10 bases between them. The CDR3 DNA is TGCAGCGTCCAGGAGGACGGCTACACCTTC. It codes for CSVQEDGYTF.

The rearrangement joins TRBV5-1 to TRBJ2-3; D is ambiguous. Trimming cost V 7 bases and J 2 bases, with 5 bases left between them. The germline gives CDR1 SGHRS, CDR2 YFSETQ. The CDR3 length is 11 residues. CDR3 protein: CASGATDTQYF. In DNA, the CDR3 is TGCGCCAGCGGAGCCACAGATACGCAGTATTTT.

Only a few counts were recorded for this clone. The V call is TRBV15, the J call TRBJ2-7, with D possibly being TRBD2 (6 bases). Trimming took off 1 base at V and 7 bases at J, with 20 bases between the two ends. Germline CDR1 is LNHNV and CDR2 is YYDKDF (reference sequence). This CDR3 spans 16 amino acids. CDR3 coding DNA: TGTGCCACCAGCAGAGGTTGGGGCGTCCCGGCGGGAGAGCAGTACTTC. It codes for CATSRGWGVPAGEQYF.

This clone was seen a few times. V usage is TRBV7-2 and J usage is TRBJ1-2, with TRBD1 as a possible D gene (5 bases). CDR1 and CDR2 (germline): SGHTA, FQGNSA. Trimming took off 5 bases at V and 4 bases at J, with 11 bases between the two ends. This CDR3 is built from 13 residues. CDR3 in DNA: TGTGCCAGCAGCCCGAGGGGTAGCTATGGCTACACCTTC. Its protein is CASSPRGSYGYTF. Full variable domain (missing parts from reference TRBV7-2 and TRBJ1-2): GAGVSQSPSNKVTEKGKDVELRCDPISGHTALYWYRQSLGQGLEFLIYFQGNSAPDKSGLPSDRFSAERTGGSVSTLTIQRTQQEDSAVYLCASSPRGSYGYTFGSGTRLTVV.

The chain joins TRBV6-5 to TRBJ1-2, with TRBD1 matching over 7 bases. CDR3 length equals 14 residues. J lost 3 bases, V lost 2 bases, and 3 bases had no gene match. The germline V gene encodes CDR1 MNHEY and CDR2 SVGAGI. The CDR3 protein is CASSYNGQDYGYTF. The CDR3 DNA sequence: TGTGCCAGCAGTTACAACGGACAGGACTATGGCTACACCTTC.

This rearrangement joins TRBV19 to TRBJ2-3; 14 nucleotides line up with TRBD2. Germline V gene sequence: CDR1 LNHDA, CDR2 SQIVND (reference sequence). Unmatched junction bases numbered 2, after V lost 5 bases and J lost 1 base. The CDR3 contains 16 residues. This CDR3 is CASSPGLAGGTDTQYF. In nucleotides, the CDR3 is TGTGCCAGTAGTCCGGGACTAGCGGGGGGCACAGATACGCAGTATTTT.

This clone is a singleton in its sample. The chain couples TRBV4-1 to TRBJ2-2; D is perhaps TRBD2 (5 bases). Trimming took off 5 bases at V and 6 bases at J, with 16 bases between the two ends. From germline, CDR1 is MGHRA and CDR2 YSYEKL. The CDR3 is made up of 15 amino acids. The CDR3 sequence: CASSNRGSGAGELFF. CDR3 nucleotide sequence: TGCGCCAGCAGCAATAGAGGGAGCGGAGCCGGGGAGCTGTTTTTT.

The chain links TRBV9 to TRBJ2-1; tentatively, D is TRBD1 (6 bases). Germline V CDR1 and CDR2: SGDLS, YYNGEE. V gave up 0 bases and J gave up 7 bases, with 26 bases separating them. The CDR3 extends over 19 amino acids. The CDR3 here is CASSVGLGAAWDSRNEQFF. CDR3 nucleotide sequence: TGTGCCAGCAGCGTAGGTCTGGGGGCAGCGTGGGATTCAAGGAATGAGCAGTTCTTC.

In its sample, this clone ranks as medium-sized. At the DNA level, this CDR3 is encoded by other sequences in the same sample as well. The gene calls are TRBV5-1 and TRBJ2-2; 8 bases match TRBD2. Germline trimming cut 5 bases from V and 1 base from J; bases unmatched to any gene: 4. CDR1 and CDR2 from the germline V gene are SGHRS and YFSETQ. The CDR3 spans 15 residues. The CDR3 nucleotides are TGCGCCAGCAGTCTGAGCGGGAGGAACACCGGGGAGCTGTTTTTT. Translated, it gives CASSLSGRNTGELFF. Drawing the rest from reference TRBV5-1 and TRBJ2-2, the complete variable domain is KAGVTQTPRYLIKTRGQQVTLSCSPISGHRSVSWYQQTPGQGLQFLFEYFSETQRNKGNFPGRFSGRQFSNSRSEMNVSTLELGDSALYLCASSLSGRNTGELFFGEGSRLTVL.

Only a few counts were recorded for this clone. The rearrangement uses TRBV5-6 and TRBJ2-5, with a possible D match to TRBD1 (6 bases). The CDR3 spans 14 residues. Trimming cost V 2 bases and J 4 bases, with 12 bases left between them. Germline V gene sequence: CDR1 SGHDT, CDR2 YYEEEE. CDR3 in DNA: TGTGCCAGCAGCTTAGGGGGACGACCAGAGACCCAGTACTTC. It specifies CASSLGGRPETQYF.

V and J are TRBV29-1 and TRBJ1-2; D may be TRBD1 (6 bases). This CDR3 has 12 residues. In germline, CDR1 is SQVTM, CDR2 ANQGSEA. Trimming removed 0 bases at V and 8 bases at J, with 10 bases between. CDR3 nucleotides: TGCAGCGTTGAAGATAACAGGGACGGCTACACCTTC. This encodes CSVEDNRDGYTF.

The J gene is TRBJ2-7, the V gene TRBV29-1; 7 nucleotides agree with TRBD1. This CDR3 region has 12 residues. The J segment lost 3 bases and the V segment lost 6 bases, leaving 5 bases of the junction unmatched. Per germline, CDR1 SQVTM and CDR2 ANQGSEA. CDR3 DNA: TGCAGCGTCCGGGACAGCCTCTACGAGCAGTACTTC. Translated, it gives CSVRDSLYEQYF.